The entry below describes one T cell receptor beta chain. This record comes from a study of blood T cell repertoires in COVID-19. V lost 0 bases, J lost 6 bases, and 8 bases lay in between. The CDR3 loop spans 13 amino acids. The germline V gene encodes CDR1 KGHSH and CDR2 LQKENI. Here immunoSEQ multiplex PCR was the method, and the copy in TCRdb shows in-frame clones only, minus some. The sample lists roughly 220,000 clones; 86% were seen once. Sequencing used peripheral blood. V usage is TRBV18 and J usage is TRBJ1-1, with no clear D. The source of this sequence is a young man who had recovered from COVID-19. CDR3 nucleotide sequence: TGTGCCAGCTCACCACCCAACGGGGCTGAAGCTTTCTTT. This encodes CASSPPNGAEAFF.